The present entry profiles one T cell receptor (beta chain) with its context. PCR was performed a second time for about 6 to 12 cycles using a sample-barcoded 5' primer and a J-beta primer mix. A single record per CDR3 protein comes from TCRdb applying MiXCR to the 5' RACE reads. The sample includes about 1.8 million distinct CDR3 sequences, less than 50% seen only once; the top ten take over 2%. This sample was included in a study of blood T cells in healthy people across ages. The CDR3 consists of 16 residues. Trimming at V came to 4 bases and at J to 4 bases, leaving 7 bases not matched to a gene. Germline V CDR1 and CDR2: SEHNR, FQNEAQ (reference sequence).

The sequence was obtained from a woman in her thirties or forties in good health. The source material was blood. The chain employs TRBV7-9 and TRBJ2-6; 7 nucleotides align to TRBD1. CDR3 protein: CASSSGGADGANVLTF. In DNA, the CDR3 is TGTGCCAGCAGCTCAGGGGGTGCGGACGGGGCCAACGTCCTGACTTTC.